This TCR beta chain stems from a study of identical twins (dated by TCRdb to about 2016). Background for the entire study: To test whether fetal clonotypes persist, this study deep-sequenced TCR alpha and beta repertoires from monozygotic twins, from unrelated adults of various ages, and from cord blood. To rule out contamination, the twin experiments were replicated at different times with different library preparation protocols. What the research found in general, with its limitations: Abundant cord blood beta clonotypes carried fewer insertions; young adult naive repertoires showed a weaker similar trend, while memory repertoires showed none. Because the same donors could not be followed over many years, the conclusions relied on cross-sectional statistical analysis. Out-of-frame TCR alpha sharing in monozygotic twins was systematically underestimated by recombination models, whereas sharing between unrelated individuals was in agreement with the recombination models. Compared with coincidental sharing between unrelated individuals, out-of-frame TCR alpha sequences shared between twins showed an excess of sequences with low generation probability. Zero-insertion analyses could be partly confounded by invariant T cells such as MAIT and iNKT, though diverse VJ usage argued against such confounding for most clonotypes. A weaker excess of twin sharing was found in beta out-of-frame sequences because the signal-to-noise ratio was lowered by fewer shared sequences.

This clonotype was recorded a few times. Its antigen specificity is not known. Base quality data are lacking; no much larger clone is found one base away. The receptor library was made with 5' RACE. Sequenced on an Illumina HiSeq 2000. A universal primer binding site was added through template switching, and the final cDNA carried a unique molecular identifier so that TCR cDNA molecules could be counted accurately. Specific primers in the conserved constant-segment region were used to synthesize first-strand cDNA for TCR alpha and beta chains. To control for contamination, every cDNA library was double barcoded, receiving both a SMART-Mk sample barcode and Illumina barcodes. TruSeq adapter sequences and Illumina sample barcodes were added in two successive PCR steps. The Illumina HiSeq platform was used with custom primers to sequence TCR alpha and beta cDNA libraries. Per the source publication's procedure: MiGEC was used to process raw reads and extract unique molecular identifiers, and MiXCR was used to find CDR3 positions. For each individual, recombination models were inferred using an EM algorithm with the repgenHMM and IGoR tools. Shared clonotype analysis was performed with the tcR package in R, normalizing sharing by the product of cloneset sizes. Out-of-frame nonproductive sequences were analyzed to study raw recombination free of thymic and clonal selection effects. TCRdb trimmed public reads at Q25 via fastp, called clones via MiXCR and kept in-frame beta chains. Identical CDR3 protein sequences are pooled into one entry, listed with their most common genes and DNA. The V and J calls come from TCRdb's annotation, not from the publication. The table for this sample lists a few hundred thousand distinct CDR3 sequences; approximately 9.6% of them were counted only once. The ten largest clones add up to roughly 3% of the sample.

Only healthy Caucasian donors were included. Three pairs of female monozygotic twins, all aged roughly 18 to 29 years, made up the twin cohort. The RNA used for TCR libraries was isolated from peripheral blood mononuclear cells. Based on the germline V gene, the CDR1 and CDR2 sequences are SGHRS and YFSETQ. The CDR3 measures 14 amino acids from cysteine to phenylalanine. The only DNA kept is the CDR3, 42 bases in frame from the first base. Relative to germline, V is missing 4 bases and J is missing 2 bases, with 6 bases of the junction outside any gene match. This sample was shared with a second study, whose subject was yellow fever vaccine responses in identical twins. As that second study puts it: According to the authors, the vaccine-induced T cell response in identical twins seemed to be partly convergent and partly specific to each individual. In identical twins, the study followed T cell clones that responded to the vaccine with precision.

The chain employs TRBV5-1 and TRBJ2-7, with 7 middle bases fitting TRBD1. Sequenced input: PBMCs. The clonotype comes from a woman between 18 and 29 years old in good health. The CDR3 region: CASSTGQVPYEQYF. The nucleotides read TGCGCCAGCAGCACCGGACAGGTTCCCTACGAGCAGTACTTC.